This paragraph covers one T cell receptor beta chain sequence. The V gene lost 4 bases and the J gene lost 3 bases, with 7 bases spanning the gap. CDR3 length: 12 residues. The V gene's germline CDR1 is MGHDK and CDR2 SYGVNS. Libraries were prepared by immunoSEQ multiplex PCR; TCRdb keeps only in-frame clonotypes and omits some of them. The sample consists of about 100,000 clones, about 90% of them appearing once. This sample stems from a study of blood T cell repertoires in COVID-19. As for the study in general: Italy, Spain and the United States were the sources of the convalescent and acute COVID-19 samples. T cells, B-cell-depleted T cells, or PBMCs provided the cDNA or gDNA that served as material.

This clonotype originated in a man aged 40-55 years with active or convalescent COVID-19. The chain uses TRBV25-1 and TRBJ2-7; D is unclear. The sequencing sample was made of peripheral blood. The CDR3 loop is CASSGNSYEQYF. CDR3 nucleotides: TGTGCCAGCAGTGGCAACAGCTACGAGCAGTACTTC.